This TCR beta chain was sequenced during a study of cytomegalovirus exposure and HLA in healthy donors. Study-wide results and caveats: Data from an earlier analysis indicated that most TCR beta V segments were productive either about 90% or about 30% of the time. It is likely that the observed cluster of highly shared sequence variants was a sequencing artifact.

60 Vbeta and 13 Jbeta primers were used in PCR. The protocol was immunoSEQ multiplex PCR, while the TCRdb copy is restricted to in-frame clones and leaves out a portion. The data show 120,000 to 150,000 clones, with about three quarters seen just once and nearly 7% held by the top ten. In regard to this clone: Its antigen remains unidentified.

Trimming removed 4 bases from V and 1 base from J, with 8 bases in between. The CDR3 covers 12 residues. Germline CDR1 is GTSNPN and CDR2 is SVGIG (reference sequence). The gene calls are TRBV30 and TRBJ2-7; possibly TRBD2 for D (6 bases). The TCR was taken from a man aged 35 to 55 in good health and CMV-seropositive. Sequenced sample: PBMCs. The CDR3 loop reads CAWMEGSYEQYF. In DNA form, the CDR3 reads TGTGCCTGGATGGAGGGATCCTACGAGCAGTACTTC.